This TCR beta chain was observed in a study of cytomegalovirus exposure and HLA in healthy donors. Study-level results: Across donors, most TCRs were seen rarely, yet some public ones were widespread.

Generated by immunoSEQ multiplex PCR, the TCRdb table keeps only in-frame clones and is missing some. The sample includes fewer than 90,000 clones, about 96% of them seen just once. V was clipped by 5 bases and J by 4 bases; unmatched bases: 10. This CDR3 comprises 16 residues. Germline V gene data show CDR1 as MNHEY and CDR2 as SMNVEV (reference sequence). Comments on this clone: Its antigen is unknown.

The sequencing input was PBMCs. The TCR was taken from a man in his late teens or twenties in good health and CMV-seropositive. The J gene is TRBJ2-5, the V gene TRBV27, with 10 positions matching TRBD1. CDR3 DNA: TGTGCCAGCAGTCTCCGACAGGGGGCGCCGGTAGAGACCCAGTACTTC. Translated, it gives CASSLRQGAPVETQYF.